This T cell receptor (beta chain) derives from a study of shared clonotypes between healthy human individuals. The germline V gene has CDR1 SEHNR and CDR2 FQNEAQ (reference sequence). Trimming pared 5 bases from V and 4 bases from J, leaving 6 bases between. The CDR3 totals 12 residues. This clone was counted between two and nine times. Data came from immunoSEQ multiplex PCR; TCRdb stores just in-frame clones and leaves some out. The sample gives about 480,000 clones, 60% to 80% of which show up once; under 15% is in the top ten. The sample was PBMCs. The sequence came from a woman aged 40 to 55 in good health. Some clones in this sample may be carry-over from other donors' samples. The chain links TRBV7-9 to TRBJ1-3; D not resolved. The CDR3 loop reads CASSPQGNTIYF. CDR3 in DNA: TGTGCCAGCAGCCCTCAAGGAAACACCATATATTTT.